This TCR beta chain was profiled in a study of shared clonotypes between healthy human individuals. The naive CD8 fraction comprised CD45RO-negative cells positively selected for CCR7 and excluded terminally differentiated effector memory CD45RA+ cells. TCRdb's copy holds only in-frame clones and misses some; the assay was immunoSEQ multiplex PCR. The sample carries about 580,000 clones, 98% recorded once. This CDR3 region has 15 residues. The V and J ends lost 4 bases and 6 bases, in that order; junction bases with no gene match: 10. Germline assignment: CDR1 MNHEY and CDR2 SMNVEV (reference sequence).

V usage is TRBV27 and J usage is TRBJ2-3; 7 nucleotides match TRBD1. The TCR sequence derives from a man under 40 in good health. The sample was naive CD8+ T cells sorted from blood. The CDR3 reads CASSSDRDSADTQYF. CDR3 in DNA: TGTGCCAGCAGTTCCGACAGGGATTCTGCCGATACGCAGTATTTT.